This T cell receptor (beta chain) was identified in a study of lymphopenia after photon versus proton radiotherapy. Study-wide results and caveats: Larger post-nadir TCR diversity loss correlated inversely with survival in deceased patients.

J lost 1 base, V lost 6 bases, and 2 bases had no gene match. Germline V gene data show CDR1 as KGHSH and CDR2 as LQKENI. The CDR3 sequence is 13 residues long. Produced via immunoSEQ multiplex PCR; TCRdb's table is partial and in-frame only. The sample lists approximately 71,000 clones; roughly 90% were seen once. Concerning this clone itself: As yet, its antigen is unknown.

The chain uses TRBV18 and TRBJ1-1; 7 bases are shared with TRBD1. The sequence derives from a woman in her seventies with pancreatic cancer. The specimen comprised peripheral blood, sampled from a patient treated with photon-based radiotherapy. This CDR3 reads CASSQGGNTEAFF. DNA of the CDR3: TGTGCCAGCTCCCAGGGGGGGAACACTGAAGCTTTCTTT.